Given below is one TCR beta chain in context. Its target antigen remains unknown. No base qualities exist here, and no much larger clone lies one base off it. The data were obtained in a study of blood T cells in healthy people across ages (dated by TCRdb to between 2015 and 2017). With regard to the full study: In model experiments, template switching captured about one uniquely barcoded TCR beta cDNA molecule for every two T cells. For two donors (one aged 18 to 30 and one aged 80 or older), the study analyzed two additional independent replicas of 1 million unique cDNA reads from the same blood draw. To avoid experimental bias, donors of different ages were randomly spread across the sequencing lanes. Donors were grouped into four age groups: young (average approximately 16 years), middle-aged (about 40), aged (around 60) and long-lived (around 80). To track age-related changes in TCR beta repertoire diversity, the study relied on deep sequencing normalized with unique cDNA molecular identifiers. Points the paper makes about the study in general: Because donor CMV infection status was unknown, age-related changes in expanded clonotypes were potentially confounded. Total diversity estimates from one million sequenced T cells were considered lower bounds and underestimates. Observed TCR beta diversity correlated strongly with the percentage of naive T cells measured by flow cytometry. As age increased, observed TCR beta diversity per million T cells dropped in a roughly linear way, and a significant reduction was already evident by age 40. Compared with the aged group, more naive CD4+ T cells, fewer expanded clones and increased TCR diversity were shown by the long-lived group, suggesting age selection. Since profiling was done on bulk unsorted PBMCs, naive and antigen-experienced compartments could not be conclusively compared.

The germline V gene supplies CDR1 MNHNS and CDR2 SASEGT. The CDR3 goes from the cysteine to the phenylalanine over 16 residues. CDR3 DNA only is kept here, 48 bases in frame from base 1. The trim is 4 bases for V and 5 bases for J, with a gap of 20 bases between the germline ends. Receptors were amplified or captured by 5' RACE. The instrument given in TCRdb is Illumina HiSeq 2500. The second PCR ran for about 6 to 11 cycles and used a J-beta primer mix along with a sample-barcoded 5' primer. A unique molecular identifier was introduced onto each TCR beta cDNA molecule by a template-switch 5' adaptor carrying 12 random nucleotides. Each sample yielded at least 3 million CDR3-containing paired-end reads. First-strand cDNA was synthesized from all RNA with the Mint cDNA synthesis kit, primed by a TRBC-specific oligonucleotide. After uracil-DNA glycosylase treatment, a first 18-cycle PCR used universal primers M1SS and BC2_uni_R on all cDNA. In the source study's methods: For normalization, 1 million high-quality reads, each with a distinct molecular identifier, were randomly selected from each sample. Instead of being binned into consensus sequences, reads with shared molecular identifiers were discarded. CDR3 identification, clonotype clustering and error correction used MiTCR with a Q25 quality threshold and the strictest error-elimination algorithm. A nonparametric unseen species model using Euler transformation provided a lower-bound estimate of total TCR beta diversity. In TCRdb, the public reads were trimmed at Q25 with fastp and aligned with MiXCR, with productive beta chains retained. Each entry is one CDR3 protein sequence, shown with its most common DNA and genes. These V and J calls originate from TCRdb's pipeline instead of the authors' own analysis. Within this sample are 630,000 or so distinct CDR3 sequences, with about 34% of them counted one time only. Of the sample, 15% to 19% is held by the ten largest clones.

The donors were 40 or so Caucasian individuals from Russia, aged 6 to 90 years, who were systemically healthy. Roughly 9 milliliters of peripheral blood were drawn from each donor into EDTA-treated Vacutainer tubes. PBMCs were isolated by Ficoll-Paque density-gradient centrifugation, with at least 6 million obtained per sample. Total RNA was extracted from PBMCs with Trizol reagent, with at least 6 micrograms obtained per sample. For every donor, an aliquot of PBMCs went through flow cytometry to measure the percentages of naive CD45RAhigh/CD27high T cells. The sequenced sample was blood. The source of this sequence is a woman of 80 years or more in good health. Donor details come from another sample of the same person, matched by shared clones. This chain joins TRBV6-1 to TRBJ2-5; D gene: possibly TRBD2, on 7 matching bases. The DNA sequence is given as TGTGCCAGCAGTGGACGCCGGGGGGCCGAGGGCGAGACCCAGTACTTC. It translates to CASSGRRGAEGETQYF.